These T cell receptor beta chains were read from a single sample in a study of T-cell memory formation after mild COVID-19. MiXCR, run by TCRdb on the 5' RACE reads, gives a single entry per CDR3 protein. The data hold approximately 300,000 distinct CDR3 sequences, with 15% to 20% observed a single time. The material sequenced was PBMCs or a T cell subset sorted from them (not recorded which). These receptors were taken from a man between 18 and 35 years old who had mild COVID-19 (a few samples of this study predate the infection). Cell type and time point are not known. CDR3s include the opening cysteine and the closing phenylalanine or tryptophan. The D gene is left open where the match is weak. For some rows the clone size is stated as once, few or many, or as a class when expanded; others skip it.

CDR3aa | CDR3nt | d_gene | j_gene | len | v_gene | abundance
CASSQGVLRLQDTQYF | TGCGCCAGCAGCCAAGGGGTCCTTCGGCTACAAGATACGCAGTATTTT | NA | TRBJ2-3 | 16 | TRBV4-3 | few
CAISSLAGGANTQYF | TGTGCCATCAGTTCTCTGGCGGGGGGGGCGAATACGCAGTATTTT | TRBD2 | TRBJ2-3 | 15 | TRBV10-3 | NA
CASSLPYSPNEQFF | TGTGCCAGCAGTCTTCCCTACTCCCCCAATGAGCAGTTCTTC | NA | TRBJ2-1 | 14 | TRBV11-2 | NA
CASSDQGAYNEQFF | TGTGCCAGCAGTGACCAGGGGGCCTACAATGAGCAGTTCTTC | TRBD1 | TRBJ2-1 | 14 | TRBV6-1 | NA
CAWSAGSEQYF | TGTGCCTGGAGTGCAGGGAGCGAGCAGTACTTC | NA | TRBJ2-7 | 11 | TRBV30 | NA
CASGDMGETQYF | TGTGCCAGCGGAGATATGGGGGAGACCCAGTACTTC | NA | TRBJ2-5 | 12 | TRBV27 | few
CASSLTGDGYTF | TGTGCCAGCAGCTTGACAGGGGATGGCTACACCTTC | TRBD1 | TRBJ1-2 | 12 | TRBV7-9 | many
CSVGPGVGLAGKPTQYF | TGCAGCGTTGGGCCCGGCGTAGGACTAGCGGGGAAACCTACGCAGTATTTT | TRBD2 | TRBJ2-3 | 17 | TRBV29-1 | NA
CASSVTSGPDTQYF | TGTGCCAGCAGCGTAACCTCCGGGCCAGATACGCAGTATTTT | NA | TRBJ2-3 | 14 | TRBV9 | few
CASSQGTGTATDTQYF | TGCGCCAGCAGCCAAGGCACCGGGACAGCCACAGATACGCAGTATTTT | TRBD1 | TRBJ2-3 | 16 | TRBV4-1 | NA
CASGRTALGGELFF | TGTGCCAGCGGAAGGACAGCTTTGGGCGGGGAGCTGTTTTTT | NA | TRBJ2-2 | 14 | TRBV11-1 | NA
CASSSLQGSHLQETQYF | TGTGCCAGCAGCTCCCTTCAGGGAAGCCATCTCCAAGAGACCCAGTACTTC | NA | TRBJ2-5 | 17 | TRBV7-9 | many
CASSFLPGRDTQYF | TGTGCCAGCAGTTTTCTCCCGGGGAGGGATACGCAGTATTTT | NA | TRBJ2-3 | 14 | TRBV12-3/TRBV12-4 | few
CASSLVKTGWNTEAFF | TGTGCCAGCAGCTTAGTCAAGACAGGTTGGAACACTGAAGCTTTCTTT | NA | TRBJ1-1 | 16 | TRBV7-9 | NA
CSAGGSYIQYF | TGCAGTGCTGGTGGTTCCTACATTCAGTACTTC | NA | TRBJ2-4 | 11 | TRBV20-1 | few